What follows is one TCR beta chain and its context. The antigen remains unidentified. The source of the sample is a study of cytomegalovirus exposure and HLA in healthy donors. V shed 0 bases, J shed 0 bases, and the junction held 0 bases outside the gene matches. The CDR3 loop spans 15 amino acids. Germline CDR1 SGHRS, CDR2 YFSETQ. Whole-study results and caveats: DRB1 showed the most TCR associations and HLA-C the fewest in a later analysis, as rates varied by HLA locus.

PCR involved 60 Vbeta and 13 Jbeta primers. Measured with immunoSEQ multiplex PCR; TCRdb has only the in-frame clones, and not every one. Seen here are 95,000 to 100,000 clones, 74% observed once, and the top ten hold 1.8%. The TCR originated in a male donor in good health and CMV-seronegative. The V gene is TRBV5-1, the J gene TRBJ1-5; 7 bases line up with TRBD1. The source material was PBMCs. The CDR3 sequence: CASSLDRGSNQPQHF. DNA for the CDR3: TGCGCCAGCAGCTTGGACAGGGGTAGCAATCAGCCCCAGCATTTT. The full variable domain, completed using reference TRBV5-1 and TRBJ1-5, is KAGVTQTPRYLIKTRGQQVTLSCSPISGHRSVSWYQQTPGQGLQFLFEYFSETQRNKGNFPGRFSGRQFSNSRSEMNVSTLELGDSALYLCASSLDRGSNQPQHFGDGTRLSIL.